This T cell receptor beta chain was found in a study of cytomegalovirus exposure and HLA in healthy donors. Unmatched junction bases numbered 5, after V lost 2 bases and J lost 8 bases. The CDR3 consists of 13 residues. The germline V gene has CDR1 GTSNPN and CDR2 SVGIG (reference sequence). The study ran its PCR with 60 Vbeta and 13 Jbeta primers. TCRdb's table, derived via immunoSEQ multiplex PCR, lists solely in-frame clones and lacks some. Of 110,000 to 150,000 clones listed, roughly 62% were seen once; the top ten hold around 4%. This sequence was found in a man aged 55 to 70 in good health and CMV-seronegative. The sequencing sample was made of PBMCs. The chain recombines TRBV30 with TRBJ1-2; 10 bases align to TRBD1. The CDR3 nucleotides read TGTGCCTGGAGTCCGGACAGGGGGACGGGCTACACCTTC. As protein: CAWSPDRGTGYTF.